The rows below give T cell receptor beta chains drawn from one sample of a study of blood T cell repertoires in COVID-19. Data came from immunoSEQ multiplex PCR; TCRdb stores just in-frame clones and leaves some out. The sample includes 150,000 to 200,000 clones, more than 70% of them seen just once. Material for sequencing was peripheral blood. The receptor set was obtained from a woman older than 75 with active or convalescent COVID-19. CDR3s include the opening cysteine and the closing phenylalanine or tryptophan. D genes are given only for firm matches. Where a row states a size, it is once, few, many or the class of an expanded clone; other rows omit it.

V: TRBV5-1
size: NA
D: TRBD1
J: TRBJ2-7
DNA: TGCGCCAGCAGGCAGACAGGGGGCGAAGAGGAGTACTTC
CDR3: CASRQTGGEEEYF

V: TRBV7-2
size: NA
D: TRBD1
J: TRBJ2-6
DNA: TGTGCCAGCAGCCCAAGGACAGGAACTGGGGCCAACGTCCTGACTTTC
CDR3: CASSPRTGTGANVLTF

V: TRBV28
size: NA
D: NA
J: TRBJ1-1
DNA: TGTGCCAGCAGTTTCCCTACGGGAGGTGAAGCTTTCTTT
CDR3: CASSFPTGGEAFF

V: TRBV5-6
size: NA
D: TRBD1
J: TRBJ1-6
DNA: TGTGCCAGCAGCTTTCAGGGGGCTTATTCACCCCTCCACTTT
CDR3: CASSFQGAYSPLHF

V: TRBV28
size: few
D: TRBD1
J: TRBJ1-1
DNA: TGTGCCAGCAGAGACGCGGGACAGGGCACTGAAGCTTTCTTT
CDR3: CASRDAGQGTEAFF

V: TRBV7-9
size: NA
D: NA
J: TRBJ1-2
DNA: TGTGCCAGCAGCCAAGGGGCTAACTATGGCTACACCTTC
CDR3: CASSQGANYGYTF

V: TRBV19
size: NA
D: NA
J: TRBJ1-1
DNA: TGTGCCAGTAGTATAGGGTTCAGGGCGAACACTGAAGCTTTCTTT
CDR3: CASSIGFRANTEAFF

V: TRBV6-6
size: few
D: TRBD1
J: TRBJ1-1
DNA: TGTGCCAGCAGACAGGGGGCGCAAGCTTTCTTT
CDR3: CASRQGAQAFF

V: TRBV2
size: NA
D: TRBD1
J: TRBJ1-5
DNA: TGTGCCAGCAGCGGACAGGGGGCAAGCAATCAGCCCCAGCATTTT
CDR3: CASSGQGASNQPQHF

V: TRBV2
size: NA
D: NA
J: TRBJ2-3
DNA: TGTGCCAGCAGTGGTCTTGCGGGTTATAAATTGGGGAGCACAGATACGCAGTATTTT
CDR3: CASSGLAGYKLGSTDTQYF

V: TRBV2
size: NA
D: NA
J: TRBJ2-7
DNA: TGTGCCAGCAGTGGAATACTTAGCTCCGAGCAGTACTTC
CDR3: CASSGILSSEQYF

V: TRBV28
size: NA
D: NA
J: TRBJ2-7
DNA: TGTGCCAGCAGTCCCGGACAGAACTCCTACGAGCAGTACTTC
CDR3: CASSPGQNSYEQYF

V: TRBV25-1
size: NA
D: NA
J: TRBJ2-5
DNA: TGTGCCAGCAGCAGGACAGTTCTCGAGACCCAGTACTTC
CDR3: CASSRTVLETQYF

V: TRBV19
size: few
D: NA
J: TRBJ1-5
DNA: TGTGCCAGTAGTAACAGGGATCGAGGGAATCAGCCCCAGCATTTT
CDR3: CASSNRDRGNQPQHF

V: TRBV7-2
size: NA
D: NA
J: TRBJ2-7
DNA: TGTGCCAGCAGCTTGCAGGGATACGAGCAGTACTTC
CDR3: CASSLQGYEQYF

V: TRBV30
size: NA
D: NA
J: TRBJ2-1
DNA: TGTGCCTGGAGTCGAACCCCGGGTAATGAGCAGTTCTTC
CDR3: CAWSRTPGNEQFF

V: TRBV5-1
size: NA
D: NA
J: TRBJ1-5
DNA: TGCGCCAGCAGTGAGGGCTACTATGGCAATCAGCCCCAGCATTTT
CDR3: CASSEGYYGNQPQHF

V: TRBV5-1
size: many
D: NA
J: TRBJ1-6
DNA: TGCGCCAGCAGCTTGGGACAAAATTCACCCCTCCACTTT
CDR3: CASSLGQNSPLHF

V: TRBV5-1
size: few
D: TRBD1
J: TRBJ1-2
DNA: TGCGCCAGCAGCTTAGAAAGGACAGGGGATGGCTACACCTTC
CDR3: CASSLERTGDGYTF